This T cell receptor (beta chain) was recorded in a study of blood T cell repertoires in COVID-19. On the study more broadly: Samples representing acute and convalescent COVID-19 were sourced from the United States, Italy and Spain.

The protocol was immunoSEQ multiplex PCR, while the TCRdb copy is restricted to in-frame clones and leaves out a portion. The table includes under 300,000 clones, roughly 80% detected once. The germline gives CDR1 SGHRS, CDR2 YFSETQ. The CDR3 sequence is 15 residues long. The J segment lost 4 bases and the V segment lost 4 bases, leaving 7 bases of the junction unmatched. Material: peripheral blood. J is TRBJ2-1 and V is TRBV5-1, with 8 bases lining up with TRBD2. The TCR comes from a woman aged 60-75 years with active or convalescent COVID-19. The CDR3 here is CASSTLSGAYNEQFF. CDR3 in DNA: TGCGCCAGCAGCACCCTTAGCGGGGCTTACAATGAGCAGTTCTTC.